The 2 T cell receptor beta chains below were found in one sample sequenced in a study of shared clonotypes between healthy human individuals (dated by TCRdb to the early 2020s). Library creation used the immunoSEQ multiplex PCR assay. TCRdb obtained this table from immuneACCESS and retained in-frame rearrangements with V and J assigned. These tables miss some clones; where compared with another copy, unresolved V genes account for less than half of the shortfall, and the remainder is unexplained. The sample table records approximately 530,000 clones; 90% to 97% of these occur just once. The top ten clones comprise about 0.06% of the sample. The source material was naive CD4+ T cells sorted from blood. The cell subset or site label, read with the paper, signifies: CD45RA+ positively selected. Receptors were obtained from a woman aged 25 to 39 in good health.

The chain employs TRBV10-2 and TRBJ1-4; D call uncertain. V was shortened by 7 bases and J by 4 bases, with 10 bases between the two germline ends. Germline-derived CDR1 and CDR2 are WSHSY and SAAADI. The CDR3 covers 13 residues. The CDR3 region is CASMRRSNEKLFF. The CDR3 bases are TGCGCCAGCATGAGGCGGAGTAATGAAAAACTGTTTTTT.

This chain joins TRBV2 and TRBJ1-4; D is possibly TRBD1 (6 bases). Deletions cut 8 bases from V and 8 bases from J, with 18 bases between. The length of the CDR3 is 14 residues. The germline gives CDR1 SNHLY, CDR2 FYNNEI. The CDR3 DNA sequence: TGTGCCAGCCTAGCGCGGGGGGCGAGGGAAAAACTGTTTTTT. Amino acid sequence: CASLARGAREKLFF.